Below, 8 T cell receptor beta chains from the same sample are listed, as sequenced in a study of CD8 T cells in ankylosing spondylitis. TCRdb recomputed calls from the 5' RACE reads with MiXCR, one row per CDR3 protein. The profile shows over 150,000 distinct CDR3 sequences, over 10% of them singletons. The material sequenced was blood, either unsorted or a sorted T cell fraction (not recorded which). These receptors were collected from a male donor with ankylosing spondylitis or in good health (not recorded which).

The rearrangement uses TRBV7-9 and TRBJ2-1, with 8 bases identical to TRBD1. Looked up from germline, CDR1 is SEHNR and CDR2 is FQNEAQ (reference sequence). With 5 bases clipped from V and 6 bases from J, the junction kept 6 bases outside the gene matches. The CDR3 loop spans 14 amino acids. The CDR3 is CASSTDRGSNEQFF. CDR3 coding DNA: TGTGCCAGCAGCACTGACAGGGGTAGCAATGAGCAGTTCTTC.

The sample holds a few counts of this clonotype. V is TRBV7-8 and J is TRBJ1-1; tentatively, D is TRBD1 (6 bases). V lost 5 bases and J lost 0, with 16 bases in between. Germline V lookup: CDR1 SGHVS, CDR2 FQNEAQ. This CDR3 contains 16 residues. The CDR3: CASSPIRTVMNTEAFF. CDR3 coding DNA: TGTGCCAGCAGCCCAATCCGGACAGTCATGAACACTGAAGCTTTCTTT.

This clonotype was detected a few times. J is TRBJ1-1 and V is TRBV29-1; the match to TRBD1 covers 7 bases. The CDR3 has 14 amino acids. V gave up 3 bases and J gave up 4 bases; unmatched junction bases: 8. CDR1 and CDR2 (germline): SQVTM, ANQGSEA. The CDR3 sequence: CSVELEGAGTEAFF. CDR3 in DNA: TGCAGCGTTGAGTTGGAGGGGGCGGGCACTGAAGCTTTCTTT.

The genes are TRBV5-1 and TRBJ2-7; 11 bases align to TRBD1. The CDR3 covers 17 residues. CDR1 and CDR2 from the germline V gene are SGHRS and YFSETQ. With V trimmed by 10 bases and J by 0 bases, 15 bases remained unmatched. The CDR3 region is CALRRTGGNPGSYEQYF. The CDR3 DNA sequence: TGCGCCTTGAGGAGGACAGGGGGCAATCCCGGCTCCTACGAGCAGTACTTC.

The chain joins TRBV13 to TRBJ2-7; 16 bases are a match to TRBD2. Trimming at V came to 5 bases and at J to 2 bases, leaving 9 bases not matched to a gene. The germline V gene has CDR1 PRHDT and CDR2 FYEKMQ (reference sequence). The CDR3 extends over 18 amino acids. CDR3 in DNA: TGTGCCAGCAGCCTGGGACTAGCGGGAGGGCCAATCCCCTACGAGCAGTACTTC. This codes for CASSLGLAGGPIPYEQYF.

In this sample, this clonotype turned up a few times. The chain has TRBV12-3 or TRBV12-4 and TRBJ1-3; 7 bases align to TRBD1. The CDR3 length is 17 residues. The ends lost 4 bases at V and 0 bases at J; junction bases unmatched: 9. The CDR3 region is CASSSPGGVYSGNTIYF. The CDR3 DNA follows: TGTGCCAGCAGTTCTCCAGGGGGGGTTTACTCTGGAAACACCATATATTTT.

Here the CDR3 reads CASSLGVYTDTQYF. CDR3 coding DNA: TGTGCCAGCTCACTGGGGGTTTACACAGATACGCAGTATTTT. This chain uses TRBV18 with TRBJ2-3, with D perhaps matching TRBD1 or TRBD2 (5 bases each). CDR1 and CDR2 (germline): KGHSH, LQKENI. This CDR3 is built from 14 residues. V dropped 4 bases and J dropped 2 bases, with 10 bases sitting between them.

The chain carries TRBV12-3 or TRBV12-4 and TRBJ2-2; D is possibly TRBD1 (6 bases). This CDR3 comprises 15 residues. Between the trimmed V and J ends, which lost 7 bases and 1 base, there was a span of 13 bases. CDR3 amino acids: CASTPLGQNTGELFF. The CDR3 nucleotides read TGTGCCAGCACCCCTCTGGGACAGAACACCGGGGAGCTGTTTTTT.